Presented here are 20 T cell receptor beta chains from one specimen sequenced in a study of CD8 T cells in ankylosing spondylitis (dated by TCRdb to about 2017). Library generation was performed with 5' RACE. Sequencer: Illumina HiSeq 2500. Using fastp at Q25 and MiXCR, TCRdb reprocessed the public reads and kept productive beta chains. Identical CDR3 protein sequences are pooled into one entry, listed with their most common genes and DNA. Within this sample are 200,000 or so distinct CDR3 sequences, with about 20% of them counted one time only. The ten top clones hold around 4.1% of the sample. Sequencing used blood, either unsorted or a sorted T cell fraction (not recorded which). These receptors all stem from a male donor aged 5-30 years with ankylosing spondylitis or in good health (not recorded which). Donor details come from another sample of the same person, matched by shared clones.

Many counts were recorded for this clonotype. V is TRBV11-2 and J is TRBJ2-1; D might be TRBD2 (5 bases). The ends were cut back, 5 bases at V and 8 bases at J, with 19 bases in the middle. In germline, CDR1 is SGHAT, CDR2 FQNNGV. This CDR3 comprises 15 residues. CDR3 sequence reads: CASSPGLPVSHEQFF. The CDR3 nucleotides read TGTGCCAGCAGCCCCGGACTTCCCGTTTCCCATGAGCAGTTCTTC.

This chain joins TRBV20-1 and TRBJ2-1, with 7 nucleotides matching TRBD1. V gave up 6 bases and J gave up 6 bases; unmatched junction bases: 11. CDR3 length: 14 amino acids. The germline V gene encodes CDR1 DFQATT and CDR2 SNEGSKA (reference sequence). The CDR3 sequence: CSATGQSYLNEQFF. CDR3 nucleotide sequence: TGCAGTGCAACGGGACAGAGCTACCTCAATGAGCAGTTCTTC.

The chain recombines TRBV29-1 with TRBJ2-5, with D perhaps TRBD1 or TRBD2 (6 bases each). V was cut by 6 bases and J by 5 bases, with 13 bases left in between. This CDR3 comprises 12 residues. Germline V lookup: CDR1 SQVTM, CDR2 ANQGSEA. The CDR3 loop reads CSVGLRGETQYF. The CDR3 nucleotides are TGCAGCGTGGGACTGAGGGGGGAGACCCAGTACTTC.

This clonotype is a singleton in its sample. The gene calls are TRBV27 and TRBJ2-7; D is unclear. This CDR3 has 13 amino acids. V lost 3 bases and J lost 1, with 7 bases in between. CDR1 is MNHEY and CDR2 is SMNVEV in the germline V gene (reference sequence). The CDR3 loop reads CASSLHTSYEQYF. CDR3 bases: TGTGCCAGCAGTTTGCACACTTCCTACGAGCAGTACTTC.

To note about this clonotype: One end of the junction varies from germline; a read error may be responsible. This rearrangement joins TRBV4-1 to TRBJ2-1; tentative D call: TRBD2 (6 bases). Germline V CDR1 and CDR2: MGHRA, YSYEKL. The CDR3 has 14 amino acids. CDR3 loop: CARSQDSLANEQFF. The DNA of the CDR3 is TGCGCCCGCAGCCAAGACTCACTAGCAAATGAGCAGTTCTTC.

The chain employs TRBV20-1 and TRBJ2-1, with D perhaps TRBD1 (6 bases). From germline, CDR1 is DFQATT and CDR2 SNEGSKA (reference sequence). Trimming took 3 bases from V and 9 from J, leaving 24 bases between them. The CDR3 spans 16 residues. The CDR3 region has the DNA TGCAGTGCTAGGGACCATAACTACAGGGTTCGAGGTGAGCAGTTCTTC. Its protein is CSARDHNYRVRGEQFF.

This clonotype was found many times. J is TRBJ2-1 and V is TRBV7-2; D unclear. CDR1 SGHTA and CDR2 FQGNSA come from the germline V gene. Trimming left V 2 bases short and J 7 bases short, with 15 bases between. The CDR3 sequence is 15 residues long. The CDR3 sequence is CASSLFPLGLNEQFF. CDR3 DNA: TGTGCCAGCAGCTTATTCCCCCTAGGTCTAAATGAGCAGTTCTTC.

This clonotype was observed many times. Relative to the germline gene, one junction end is altered; a read error may explain this. The J gene is TRBJ2-4, the V gene TRBV2; D could derive from TRBD1 or TRBD2 (7 bases each). CDR3 length: 14 amino acids. Germline CDR1 reads SNHLY; CDR2 reads FYNNEI. The CDR3 sequence is CASGRGTAQNIQYF. In nucleotides, the CDR3 is TGTGCCAGCGGGAGGGGGACAGCCCAAAACATTCAGTACTTC.

V is TRBV27 and J is TRBJ2-6, with no clear D. Germline V gives CDR1 MNHEY, CDR2 SMNVEV (reference sequence). The CDR3 has 12 residues. The germline V and J ends were trimmed by 6 bases and 3 bases, with 3 bases remaining between them. CDR3 residues: CASSFGANVLTF. CDR3 in DNA: TGTGCCAGCAGCTTTGGGGCCAACGTCCTGACTTTC.

This clonotype was detected a few times. This rearrangement joins TRBV11-2 to TRBJ2-7, with 7 bases matching TRBD2. This CDR3 has 13 residues. Germline CDR1 reads SGHAT; CDR2 reads FQNNGV. The DNA of the CDR3 is TGTGCCAGTGGACGGGGGGAATCCTACGAGCAGTATGTC. Protein sequence: CASGRGESYEQYV.

This clonotype was counted many times. This chain uses TRBV15 with TRBJ1-5; unclear D gene. Germline V gene sequence: CDR1 LNHNV, CDR2 YYDKDF (reference sequence). V lost 1 base and J 3 bases, leaving 4 bases between the germline ends. The CDR3 totals 13 residues. The CDR3 DNA is TGTGCCACCAGCAGAGCTCCCAATCAGCCCCAGCATTTT. It translates to CATSRAPNQPQHF.

The chain joins TRBV10-3 to TRBJ2-2; 7 bases line up with TRBD1. This CDR3 is built from 14 residues. V gave up 7 bases and J gave up 4 bases; unmatched junction bases: 6. Germline assignment: CDR1 ENHRY and CDR2 SYGVKD. CDR3 DNA: TGTGCCATCACCCCGGACAGGAGCACCGGGGAGCTGTTTTTT. It codes for CAITPDRSTGELFF.

This clonotype was counted many times. This chain joins TRBV29-1 and TRBJ2-1; TRBD1 agrees at 7 bases. The CDR3 sequence is 14 residues long. Germline CDR1 SQVTM, CDR2 ANQGSEA. The CDR3, as DNA: TGCAGTGCGGACAGGCGAAGCTCCTACAATGAGCAGTTCTTC. Its translation is CSADRRSSYNEQFF.

This clonotype occurred many times. The J gene is TRBJ2-1, the V gene TRBV12-3 or TRBV12-4, with D perhaps matching TRBD2 (5 bases). Trimming took 6 bases from V and 0 from J, leaving 33 bases between them. CDR3 length: 22 residues. CDR3 loop: CASRTTSDGPGGTGSSYNEQFF. The CDR3 DNA reads TGTGCCAGCAGAACAACCTCAGATGGGCCCGGAGGTACGGGAAGCTCCTACAATGAGCAGTTCTTC.

At least ten counts were recorded for this clonotype. This sequence joins TRBV20-1 and TRBJ2-1; no clear D gene. CDR3 length: 16 amino acids. CDR1 is DFQATT and CDR2 is SNEGSKA in the germline V gene (reference sequence). The ends were cut back, 4 bases at V and 7 bases at J, with 23 bases in the middle. CDR3 in amino acids: CSATQAVPLRNNEQFF. The CDR3 nucleotides are TGCAGTGCTACCCAGGCAGTTCCCTTGAGGAATAATGAGCAGTTCTTC.

The rearrangement joins TRBV7-3 to TRBJ2-1; 13 positions agree with TRBD2. The V gene's germline CDR1 is SGHTA and CDR2 FQGTGA. The V segment lost 5 bases and the J segment 4 bases; nucleotides outside the gene matches: 2. The CDR3 consists of 15 residues. CDR3 in amino acids: CASSMTSGRYNEQFF. The CDR3 nucleotides are TGTGCCAGCAGCATGACTAGCGGGAGGTACAATGAGCAGTTCTTC.

This clonotype was observed many times. The gene calls are TRBV29-1 and TRBJ2-3; tentative D call: TRBD1 (5 bases). The CDR3 covers 13 residues. Trimming cost V 4 bases and J 0 bases, with 8 bases left between them. The germline V gene encodes CDR1 SQVTM and CDR2 ANQGSEA. The CDR3 protein is CSVARASTDTQYF. Written as DNA, the CDR3 is TGCAGCGTTGCCAGGGCTAGCACAGATACGCAGTATTTT.

This clonotype was detected many times. The chain links TRBV6-5 to TRBJ2-7, with D perhaps TRBD1 or TRBD2 (5 bases each). The CDR3 length is 13 residues. In germline, CDR1 is MNHEY, CDR2 SVGAGI. V lost 9 bases and J lost 1, with 13 bases in between. The CDR3 DNA sequence: TGTGCCAGTAAGAGGGACCTATCCTACGAGCAGTACTTC. Translated, it gives CASKRDLSYEQYF.

This chain joins TRBV7-2 and TRBJ1-2, with D possibly TRBD1 on 6 matching bases. This CDR3 has 13 residues. The V end lost 4 bases, the J end lost 7 bases, and 13 bases lay between the germline ends. Germline CDR1 reads SGHTA; CDR2 reads FQGNSA. CDR3: CASSSQTGSGYTF. CDR3 nucleotides: TGTGCCAGCAGCTCACAAACAGGGTCTGGCTACACCTTC.

This clonotype has just a few counts. J is TRBJ2-3 and V is TRBV29-1, with 9 bases that match TRBD1. This CDR3 is built from 13 residues. The germline CDR1 and CDR2 sequences are SQVTM and ANQGSEA. Trimming cost V 6 bases and J 1 base; bases outside gene matches: 2. The CDR3 sequence: CSVRTGGTDTQYF. DNA of the CDR3: TGCAGCGTCCGGACAGGGGGCACAGATACGCAGTATTTT.